These 10 T cell receptor beta chains share one sample of origin, sequenced in a study of T cells in Graves' hyperthyroidism and ophthalmopathy. Researchers took RNA transcripts and amplified the TCR beta CDR3 regions from them. TCR CDR3 regions were first amplified by RT-PCR with HTBI primers. One entry per CDR3 protein results from TCRdb running MiXCR on the multiplex PCR reads. Here the sample spans around 340,000 distinct CDR3 sequences, around a sixth being singletons. The sample comprised blood. These TCRs come from a middle-aged woman with Graves' ophthalmopathy.

This clonotype was found once. This sequence joins TRBV4-1 and TRBJ1-1; D perhaps matches TRBD1 (5 bases). From germline, CDR1 is MGHRA and CDR2 YSYEKL. This CDR3 is 15 amino acids long. V lost 0 bases to trimming and J lost 1 base, with 9 bases between them. DNA of the CDR3: TGCGCCAGCAGCCAAGATCGCGACAGGAACACTGAAGCTTTCTTT. This encodes CASSQDRDRNTEAFF.

This clonotype has ten or more counts. The chain combines TRBV6-1 with TRBJ2-7, with 11 bases lining up with TRBD2. Germline lookup yields CDR1 MNHNS and CDR2 SASEGT. V trimming: 7 bases; J trimming: 4 bases; junction bases outside the gene matches: 6. This CDR3 is 14 amino acids long. CDR3 coding DNA: TGTGCCAGCACAACTAGCGGGAGTATTTACGAGCAGTACTTC. It codes for CASTTSGSIYEQYF.

At least ten counts were recorded for this clonotype. The genes are TRBV5-1 and TRBJ2-2, with D perhaps TRBD1 (6 bases). Germline V gene data show CDR1 as SGHRS and CDR2 as YFSETQ. CDR3 size: 14 residues. The germline V and J ends were trimmed by 7 bases and 2 bases, with 12 bases remaining between them. CDR3 in DNA: TGCGCCAGCGCCGGGACACTAAACACCGGGGAGCTGTTTTTT. The encoded protein is CASAGTLNTGELFF. Drawing the rest from reference TRBV5-1 and TRBJ2-2, the complete variable domain is KAGVTQTPRYLIKTRGQQVTLSCSPISGHRSVSWYQQTPGQGLQFLFEYFSETQRNKGNFPGRFSGRQFSNSRSEMNVSTLELGDSALYLCASAGTLNTGELFFGEGSRLTVL.

At least ten counts were recorded for this clonotype. The chain employs TRBV14 and TRBJ2-7; D is unresolved. The germline V gene has CDR1 SGHDN and CDR2 FVKESK. V was cut by 3 bases and J by 2 bases, with 11 bases left in between. CDR3 length: 14 residues. The CDR3 DNA reads as TGTGCCAGCAGCCATCCGGACCTTCCCTACGAGCAGTACTTC. Its translation: CASSHPDLPYEQYF.

This chain joins TRBV4-2 and TRBJ2-5; TRBD1 might be the D (5 bases). CDR3 length equals 13 residues. Trimming removed 1 base from V and 4 bases from J, with 7 bases in between. Germline V CDR1 and CDR2: LGHNA, YNFKEQ. CDR3 coding DNA: TGTGCCAGCAGCCAAGTCCAGGGAGAGACCCAGTACTTC. Its translation is CASSQVQGETQYF.

This clonotype was recorded many times. The V and J genes are TRBV7-2 and TRBJ1-2, with D uncertain. The germline CDR1 and CDR2 sequences are SGHTA and FQGNSA. V lost 2 bases, J lost 3 bases, and 10 bases lay in between. This CDR3 region has 14 residues. CDR3 loop: CASSLSGSYYGYTF. CDR3 sequence (DNA): TGTGCCAGCAGCTTATCAGGCAGCTACTATGGCTACACCTTC.

This sequence joins TRBV2 and TRBJ1-1; D gene ambiguous. In germline, CDR1 is SNHLY, CDR2 FYNNEI. V gave up 1 base and J gave up 1 base, with 13 bases separating them. The CDR3 totals 16 residues. This CDR3 is CASSEVARTANTEAFF. In DNA form, the CDR3 reads TGTGCCAGCAGTGAAGTGGCAAGGACGGCGAACACTGAAGCTTTCTTT.

The chain is built from TRBV12-3 or TRBV12-4 and TRBJ1-2; perhaps TRBD1 as D (5 bases). Trimming shortened V by 5 bases and J by 5 bases, and 9 bases separated the two germline ends. The CDR3 is made up of 12 amino acids. This CDR3 is CASSETAYGYTF. The CDR3 DNA reads TGTGCCAGCAGTGAGACAGCTTATGGCTACACCTTC.

The table lists this clonotype with many counts. The CDR3 sequence: CASSRTSGGTQYF. The CDR3 nucleotides read TGTGCCAGCAGTCGGACTAGCGGGGGGACCCAGTACTTC. The chain couples TRBV12-3 or TRBV12-4 to TRBJ2-5, with 13 positions matching TRBD2. There are 13 residues in the CDR3. Germline trimming cut 5 bases from V and 7 bases from J; bases unmatched to any gene: 1.

The J gene is TRBJ2-5, the V gene TRBV27; 7 bases line up with TRBD1. CDR1 and CDR2 from the germline V gene are MNHEY and SMNVEV (reference sequence). With V trimmed by 1 base and J by 2 bases, 1 base remained unmatched. The CDR3 extends over 14 amino acids. Written as DNA, the CDR3 is TGTGCCAGCAGTTTATGGGACAGTCAAGAGACCCAGTACTTC. This translates into CASSLWDSQETQYF.